This TCR beta chain originates from a study of blood T cell repertoires in COVID-19. Study-wide context: There were acute and convalescent COVID-19 samples, and they came from the United States, Italy and Spain. T cells, B-cell-depleted T cells, or PBMCs supplied cDNA or gDNA.

In the study's own analysis: Using reference gene primer amplification, nucleated cell counts were estimated. Sequencing was performed with immunoSEQ multiplex PCR; in TCRdb, only in-frame clones are kept and a portion is missing. The DNA gave D and trimming, while V, J and clone size come from that table. Of over 55,000 clones in the sample, about 90% were seen once. V was pared by 5 bases and J by 4 bases, with 11 bases between. The CDR3 runs to 13 residues. CDR1 is MNHEY, CDR2 SMNVEV, per germline (reference sequence). The rearrangement uses TRBV27 and TRBJ1-2; no clear D gene. The origin of this receptor is a man in his fifties with active COVID-19. Sample: peripheral blood. The CDR3 nucleotides are TGTGCCAGCAGTCCAAGACACGGCTATGGCTACACCTTC. This sequence encodes CASSPRHGYGYTF.